The entry that follows covers one T cell receptor beta chain sequence. Its antigen is unknown. No much larger clone is present one base from it, and per-base qualities are unavailable. Libraries were constructed by 5' RACE. The sample was run on an Illumina HiSeq 2500. A second roughly 7 to 12 cycle PCR used a sample-barcoded 5' primer and a J-beta primer mix. A unique molecular identifier was introduced onto each TCR beta cDNA molecule by a template-switch 5' adaptor carrying 12 random nucleotides. Each sample yielded at least 2.5 million CDR3-containing paired-end reads. The Mint cDNA synthesis kit, primed by a TRBC-specific oligonucleotide, was used to synthesize first-strand cDNA from all RNA. After uracil-DNA glycosylase treatment, a first 18-cycle PCR used universal primers M1SS and BC2_uni_R on all cDNA. The authors processed their data as follows. Normalization of each sample was performed by random selection of 1 million high-quality reads, each carrying a distinct molecular identifier. Instead of being binned into consensus sequences, reads with shared molecular identifiers were discarded. MiTCR, run with a Q25 quality threshold and the strictest error-elimination algorithm, handled CDR3 identification, clonotype clustering and error correction. Lower-bound total TCR beta diversity was estimated with a nonparametric unseen species model using Euler transformation. The public reads were reanalyzed by TCRdb: fastp trimming at Q25, MiXCR alignment, in-frame beta chains only. Identical CDR3 proteins give one entry, which carries the most common genes and DNA. The V and J calls, along with clone size, are taken from TCRdb and not from the paper's own processing. Here the sample has 700,000 to 900,000 distinct CDR3 sequences; about 48% occur a single time. The ten largest make up 41% of the sample.

Systemically healthy Caucasian individuals from Russia, 35 to 50 in total and aged about 6 to 95 years, were included as donors. Each donor gave 8 to 10 milliliters of peripheral blood, drawn into EDTA-treated Vacutainer tubes. Ficoll-Paque density-gradient centrifugation was used to isolate PBMCs, with at least 7 million obtained per sample. Trizol reagent was used to extract total RNA from the PBMCs, yielding at least 5.5 micrograms per sample. For every donor, flow cytometry on a PBMC aliquot measured the percentage of naive CD45RAhigh/CD27high T cells. These data belong to a study of blood T cells in healthy people across ages (dated by TCRdb to between 2014 and 2017). For context, the study as a whole: In model experiments, roughly one uniquely barcoded TCR beta cDNA molecule per two T cells was captured by template switching. Using deep sequencing normalized with unique cDNA molecular identifiers, the study measured how TCR beta repertoire diversity changes with age. The donors were divided into four age groups: young (average about 15 years), middle-aged (roughly 40), aged (approximately 62) and long-lived (roughly 88). To avoid experimental bias, donors of different ages were spread randomly across the sequencing lanes. Using the same blood draw, the study looked at two additional independent replicas of 1 million unique cDNA reads for two donors, one aged 18 to 30 and the other aged 80 or older. The paper's findings and limits, for the study overall: Observed TCR beta diversity per million T cells fell roughly linearly with age, and a significant reduction was already apparent by age roughly 40. Compared with the aged group, more naive CD4+ T cells, fewer expanded clones and increased TCR diversity were shown by the long-lived group, suggesting age selection. Observed TCR beta diversity correlated strongly with the percentage of naive T cells measured by flow cytometry. Because profiling used bulk unsorted PBMCs, naive and antigen-experienced compartments could not be compared conclusively. Because the CMV infection status of the donors was unknown, age-related changes in expanded clonotypes may potentially have been confounded. Estimates of total diversity from one million sequenced T cells were regarded as lower bounds and underestimates.

The sequence came from a man older than 75 in good health. Sequencing was performed on blood.

CDR3 loop: CASTTGQGASGANVLTF. The DNA reads TGTGCCAGCACTACGGGACAGGGGGCTTCCGGGGCCAACGTCCTGACTTTC. This chain joins TRBV6-6 to TRBJ2-6, with 12 junctional bases fitting TRBD1. The CDR3 numbers 17 residues from cysteine through phenylalanine. The only DNA kept is the CDR3, 51 bases in frame from the first base. The germline V gene (reference sequence) gives CDR1 as MNHNY and CDR2 as SVGAGI. Germline trimming amounts to 7 bases on V and 4 bases on J, with 8 as the count of junction bases outside the gene matches.